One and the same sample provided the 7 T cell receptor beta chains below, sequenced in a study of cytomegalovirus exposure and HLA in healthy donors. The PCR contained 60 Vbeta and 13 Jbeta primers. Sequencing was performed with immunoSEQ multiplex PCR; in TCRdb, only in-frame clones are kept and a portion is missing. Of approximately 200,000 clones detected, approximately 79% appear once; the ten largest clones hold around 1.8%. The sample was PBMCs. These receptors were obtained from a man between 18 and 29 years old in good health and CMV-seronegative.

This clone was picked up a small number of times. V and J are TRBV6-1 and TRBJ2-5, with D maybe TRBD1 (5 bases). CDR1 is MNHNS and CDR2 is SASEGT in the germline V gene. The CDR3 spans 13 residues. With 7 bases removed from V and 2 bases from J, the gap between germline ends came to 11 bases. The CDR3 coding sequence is TGTGCCAGCACTGGGGCCCCACAAGAGACCCAGTACTTC. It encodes CASTGAPQETQYF.

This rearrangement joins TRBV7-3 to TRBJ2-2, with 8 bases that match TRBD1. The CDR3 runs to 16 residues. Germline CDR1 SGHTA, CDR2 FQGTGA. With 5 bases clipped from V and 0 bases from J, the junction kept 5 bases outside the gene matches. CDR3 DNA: TGTGCCAGCAGCCCTGGGGGACAGGCGAACACCGGGGAGCTGTTTTTT. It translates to CASSPGGQANTGELFF.

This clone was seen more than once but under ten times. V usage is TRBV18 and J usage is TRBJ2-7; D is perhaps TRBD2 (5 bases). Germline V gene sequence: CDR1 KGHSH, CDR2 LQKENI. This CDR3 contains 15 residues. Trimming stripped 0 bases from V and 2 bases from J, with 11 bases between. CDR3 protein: CASSPPTGIPYEQYF. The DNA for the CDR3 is TGTGCCAGCTCACCACCCACCGGGATCCCCTACGAGCAGTACTTC.

Written as DNA, the CDR3 is TGTGCCAGCAGCTTAATGGACACCGAGCAGTTCTTC. It yields the protein CASSLMDTEQFF. V usage is TRBV7-2 and J usage is TRBJ2-1, with a possible D match to TRBD1 (5 bases). Germline V gene sequence: CDR1 SGHTA, CDR2 FQGNSA. This CDR3 is built from 12 residues. The V and J ends lost 2 bases and 10 bases respectively, with 9 bases between them.

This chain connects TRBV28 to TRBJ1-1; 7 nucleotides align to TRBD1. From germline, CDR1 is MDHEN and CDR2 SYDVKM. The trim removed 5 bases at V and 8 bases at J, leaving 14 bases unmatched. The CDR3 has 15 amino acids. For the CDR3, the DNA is TGTGCCAGCAGTGTCCCTCGGGACAGCGCGCTGGAAGCTTTCTTT. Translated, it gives CASSVPRDSALEAFF.

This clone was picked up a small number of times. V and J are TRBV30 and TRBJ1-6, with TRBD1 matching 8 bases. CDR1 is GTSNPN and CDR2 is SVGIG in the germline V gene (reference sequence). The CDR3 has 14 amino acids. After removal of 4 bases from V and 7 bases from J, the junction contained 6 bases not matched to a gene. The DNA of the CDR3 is TGTGCCTGGAACGGACAGGGAAAAAATTCACCCCTCCACTTT. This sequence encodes CAWNGQGKNSPLHF. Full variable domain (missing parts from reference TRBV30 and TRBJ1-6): SQTIHQWPATLVQPVGSPLSLECTVEGTSNPNLYWYRQAAGRGLQLLFYSVGIGQISSEVPQNLSASRPQDRQFILSSKKLLLSDSGFYLCAWNGQGKNSPLHFGNGTRLTVT.

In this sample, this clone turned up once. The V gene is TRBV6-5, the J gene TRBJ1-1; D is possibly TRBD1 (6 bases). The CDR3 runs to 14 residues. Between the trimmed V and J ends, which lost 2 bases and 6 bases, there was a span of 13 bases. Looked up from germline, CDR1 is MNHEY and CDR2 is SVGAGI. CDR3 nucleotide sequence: TGTGCCAGCAGTTACGGGGGCGAGGGATCTGAAGCTTTCTTT. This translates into CASSYGGEGSEAFF.